Presented here are 10 T cell receptor beta chains from one specimen sequenced in a study of T cells after yellow fever vaccination (dated by TCRdb to 2018 to 2020). What this sample's treatment or condition label stands for: live attenuated yellow fever vaccine strain. Library construction relied on 5' RACE. The instrument given in TCRdb is Illumina HiSeq 2500. TCRdb handled the public reads itself, with Q25 trimming in fastp and clone calling in MiXCR, and kept productive beta chains. Each CDR3 protein appears once, grouped with its most common genes and DNA. The sample includes 620,000 or so distinct CDR3 sequences, with around 16% observed a single time. The ten largest clones capture roughly 17% of the sample. The input for sequencing was PBMCs, taken about 5 days after the first yellow fever vaccination. The receptors derive from a man in his late teens or twenties who received the YFV17D yellow fever vaccine.

The chain joins TRBV7-6 to TRBJ2-3, with D uncertain. This CDR3 has 13 amino acids. CDR1 SGHVS and CDR2 FNYEAQ come from the germline V gene. Trimming stripped 0 bases from V and 6 bases from J, with 7 bases between. The CDR3 is CASSLAIADTQYF. The CDR3 coding sequence is TGTGCCAGCAGCTTAGCTATTGCTGATACGCAGTATTTT.

The chain combines TRBV6-1 with TRBJ2-1; D uncertain. V lost 6 bases to trimming and J lost 2 bases, with 11 bases between them. Germline V CDR1 and CDR2: MNHNS, SASEGT. The CDR3 totals 14 residues. CDR3 in amino acids: CASRMGGPYNEQFF. DNA of the CDR3: TGTGCCAGCAGGATGGGTGGGCCCTACAATGAGCAGTTCTTC.

This clonotype came up a few times. The chain uses TRBV7-2 and TRBJ1-6; D perhaps matches TRBD1 (5 bases). Trimming left V 4 bases short and J 10 bases short, with 11 bases between. This CDR3 contains 13 residues. Germline CDR1 is SGHTA and CDR2 is FQGNSA. CDR3 DNA sequence: TGTGCCAGCAGCTCCCGAGGGGTATCACCCCTCCACTTT. Its translation: CASSSRGVSPLHF.

In DNA form, the CDR3 reads TGTGCCAGCAGTGAAAACAGGGCGTATGGCTACACCTTC. It translates to CASSENRAYGYTF. V is TRBV28 and J is TRBJ1-2, with TRBD1 as a possible D gene (6 bases). The CDR3 totals 13 residues. Germline CDR1 reads MDHEN; CDR2 reads SYDVKM. The germline V and J ends were trimmed by 5 bases and 5 bases, with 12 bases remaining between them.

V and J are TRBV4-1 and TRBJ2-3; TRBD1 might be the D (5 bases). Germline values: CDR1 MGHRA, CDR2 YSYEKL. The V and J ends lost 5 bases and 1 base respectively, with 19 bases between them. This CDR3 region has 17 residues. CDR3: CASSIRSQGIGTDTQYF. For the CDR3, the DNA is TGCGCCAGCAGCATCAGAAGTCAGGGTATAGGCACAGATACGCAGTATTTT.

The V call is TRBV4-3, the J call TRBJ2-3; D not resolved. CDR1 and CDR2 (germline): LGHNA, YSLEER. The CDR3 covers 13 residues. Trimming took 3 bases from V and 4 from J, leaving 8 bases between them. Here the CDR3 DNA reads TGCGCCAGCAGCCAGCCGACCGCAGATACGCAGTATTTT. As protein: CASSQPTADTQYF.

This chain uses TRBV27 with TRBJ1-1; 9 nucleotides match TRBD1. Germline trimming cut 5 bases from V and 5 bases from J; bases unmatched to any gene: 9. This CDR3 has 15 residues. Germline-derived CDR1 and CDR2 are MNHEY and SMNVEV (reference sequence). In nucleotides, the CDR3 is TGTGCCAGCAGTACATCGGGACAGGGAAGAACTGAAGCTTTCTTT. This translates into CASSTSGQGRTEAFF.

The chain links TRBV7-8 to TRBJ1-1, with D maybe TRBD1 (5 bases). The CDR3 is made up of 13 amino acids. Per the germline V gene, CDR1 is SGHVS and CDR2 is FQNEAQ. Between the trimmed V and J ends, which lost 5 bases and 7 bases, there was a span of 14 bases. The CDR3 loop is CASSHGEGLEAFF. The DNA for the CDR3 is TGTGCCAGCAGCCACGGAGAGGGGCTTGAAGCTTTCTTT.

The chain employs TRBV6-2 or TRBV6-3 and TRBJ2-1; D might be TRBD1 (5 bases). V shed 2 bases and J shed 5 bases, with 16 bases lying between them. This CDR3 is 16 amino acids long. The germline CDR1 and CDR2 sequences are MNHEY and SVGEGT. CDR3 loop: CASSYPWTTANNEQFF. The CDR3 nucleotides are TGTGCCAGCAGTTACCCGTGGACAACTGCCAACAATGAGCAGTTCTTC.

This clonotype showed up many times. The chain recombines TRBV20-1 with TRBJ2-5; D is tentatively TRBD1 or TRBD2 (5 bases each). The germline CDR1 and CDR2 sequences are DFQATT and SNEGSKA (reference sequence). The CDR3 is made up of 14 amino acids. The germline V and J ends were trimmed by 3 bases and 5 bases, with 16 bases remaining between them. The CDR3 nucleotides read TGCAGTGCTAGGCCCTTCGGGGCCTGGGAGACCCAGTACTTC. Protein sequence: CSARPFGAWETQYF.